This T cell receptor (beta chain) was recovered during a study of blood T cells in healthy people across ages. A sample-barcoded 5' primer and a J-beta primer mix were used in a second PCR of roughly 6 to 11 cycles. MiXCR, run by TCRdb on the 5' RACE reads, gives a single entry per CDR3 protein. The data contain hundreds of thousands of distinct CDR3 sequences, approximately 25% of them singletons. Trimming shortened V by 2 bases and J by 0 bases, and 6 bases separated the two germline ends. Germline V gives CDR1 SGHRS, CDR2 YFSETQ. The CDR3 has 15 amino acids. These data were also filed under a second study, of T cells of mothers and their children. That investigation notes: Related mother-child pairs showed slightly higher but non-significant overlap than unrelated pairs.

The sequence was obtained from a boy between 10 and 17 years old in good health. Sequencing was done on a sample of blood. The genes are TRBV5-1 and TRBJ2-6; a possible D gene is TRBD2 (5 bases). The CDR3 sequence: CASSFRDSGANVLTF. The CDR3, as DNA: TGCGCCAGCAGCTTCCGGGACTCTGGGGCCAACGTCCTGACTTTC.